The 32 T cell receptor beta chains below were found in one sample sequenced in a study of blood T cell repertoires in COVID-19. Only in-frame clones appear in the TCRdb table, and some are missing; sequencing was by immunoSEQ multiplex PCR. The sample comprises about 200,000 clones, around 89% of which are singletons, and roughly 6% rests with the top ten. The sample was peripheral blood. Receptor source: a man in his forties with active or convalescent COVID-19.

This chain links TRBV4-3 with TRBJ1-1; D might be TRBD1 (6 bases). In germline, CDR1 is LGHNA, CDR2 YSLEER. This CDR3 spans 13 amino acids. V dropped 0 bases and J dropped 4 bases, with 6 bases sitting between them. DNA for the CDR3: TGCGCCAGCAGCCAAGAACAGGGCACTGAAGCTTTCTTT. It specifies CASSQEQGTEAFF.

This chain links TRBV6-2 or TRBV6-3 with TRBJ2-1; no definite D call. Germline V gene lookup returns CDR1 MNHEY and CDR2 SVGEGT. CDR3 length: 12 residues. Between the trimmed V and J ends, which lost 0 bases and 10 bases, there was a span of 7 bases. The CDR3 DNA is TGTGCCAGCAGTTACTCGAGCCTGGAGCAGTTCTTC. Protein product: CASSYSSLEQFF.

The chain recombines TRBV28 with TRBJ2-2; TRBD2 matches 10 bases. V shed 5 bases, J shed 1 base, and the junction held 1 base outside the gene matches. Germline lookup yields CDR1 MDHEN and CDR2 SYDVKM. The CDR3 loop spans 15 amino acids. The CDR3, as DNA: TGTGCCAGCAGTGGACTAGCGGAGAACACCGGGGAGCTGTTTTTT. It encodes CASSGLAENTGELFF.

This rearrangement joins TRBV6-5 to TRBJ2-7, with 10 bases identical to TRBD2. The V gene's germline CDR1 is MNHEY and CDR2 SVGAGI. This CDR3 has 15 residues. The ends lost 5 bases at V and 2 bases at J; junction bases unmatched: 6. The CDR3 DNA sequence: TGTGCCAGCAGTCGGAGCGGGGGGGACCCCTACGAGCAGTACTTC. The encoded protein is CASSRSGGDPYEQYF.

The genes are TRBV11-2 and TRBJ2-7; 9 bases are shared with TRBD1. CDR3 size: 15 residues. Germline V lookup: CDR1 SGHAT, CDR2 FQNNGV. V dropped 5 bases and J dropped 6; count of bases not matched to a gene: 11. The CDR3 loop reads CASSPGGQGVSEQYF. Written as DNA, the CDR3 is TGTGCCAGCAGCCCGGGGGGACAGGGAGTAAGCGAGCAGTACTTC.

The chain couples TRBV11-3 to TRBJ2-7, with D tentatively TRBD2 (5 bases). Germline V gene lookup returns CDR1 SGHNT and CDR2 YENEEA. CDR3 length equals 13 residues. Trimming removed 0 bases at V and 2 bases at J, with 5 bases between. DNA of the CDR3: TGTGCCAGCAGCTTAGACGGGACCTACGAGCAGTACTTC. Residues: CASSLDGTYEQYF.

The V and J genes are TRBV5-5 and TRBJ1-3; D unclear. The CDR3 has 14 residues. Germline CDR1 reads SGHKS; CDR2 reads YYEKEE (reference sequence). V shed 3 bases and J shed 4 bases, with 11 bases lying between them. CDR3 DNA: TGTGCCAGCAGCTCCACCACCCAGGGAAACACCATATATTTT. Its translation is CASSSTTQGNTIYF.

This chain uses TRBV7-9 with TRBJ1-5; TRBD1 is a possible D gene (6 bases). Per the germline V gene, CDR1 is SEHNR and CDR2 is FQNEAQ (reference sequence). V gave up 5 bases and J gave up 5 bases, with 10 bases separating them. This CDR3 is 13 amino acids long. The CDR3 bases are TGTGCCAGCAGCCTTCACAGGGATCAGCCCCAGCATTTT. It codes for CASSLHRDQPQHF.

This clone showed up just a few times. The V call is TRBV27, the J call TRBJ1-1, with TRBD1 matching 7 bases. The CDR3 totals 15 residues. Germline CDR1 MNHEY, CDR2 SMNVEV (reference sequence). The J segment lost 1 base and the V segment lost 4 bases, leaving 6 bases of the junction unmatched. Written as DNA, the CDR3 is TGTGCCAGCAGTTCCGACAGGGTGGGGAACACTGAAGCTTTCTTT. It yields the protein CASSSDRVGNTEAFF.

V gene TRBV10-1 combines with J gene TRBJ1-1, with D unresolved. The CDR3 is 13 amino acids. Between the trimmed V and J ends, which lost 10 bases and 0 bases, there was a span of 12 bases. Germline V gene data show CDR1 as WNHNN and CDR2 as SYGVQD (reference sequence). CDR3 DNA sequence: TGCGCCACCCCAGGAGGTATGAACACTGAAGCTTTCTTT. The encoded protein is CATPGGMNTEAFF.

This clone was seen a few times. The CDR3 spells CAIMSDSNQPQHF. In DNA form, the CDR3 reads TGTGCCATCATGAGTGATAGCAATCAGCCCCAGCATTTT. V and J are TRBV10-3 and TRBJ1-5; D gene ambiguous. Trimming pared 7 bases from V and 0 bases from J, leaving 7 bases between. CDR1 is ENHRY and CDR2 is SYGVKD in the germline V gene. This CDR3 has 13 residues.

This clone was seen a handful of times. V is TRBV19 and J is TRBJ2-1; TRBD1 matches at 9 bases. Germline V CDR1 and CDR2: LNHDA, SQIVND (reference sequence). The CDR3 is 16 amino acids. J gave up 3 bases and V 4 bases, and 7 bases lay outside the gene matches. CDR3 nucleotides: TGTGCCAGTAGTAAACAGGGGGCGGTAGGCTACAATGAGCAGTTCTTC. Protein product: CASSKQGAVGYNEQFF.

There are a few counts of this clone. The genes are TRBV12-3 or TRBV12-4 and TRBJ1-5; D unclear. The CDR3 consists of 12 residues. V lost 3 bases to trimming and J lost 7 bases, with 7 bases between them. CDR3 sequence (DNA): TGTGCCAGCAGTTTGGTGGGCCAGCCCCAGCATTTT. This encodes CASSLVGQPQHF.

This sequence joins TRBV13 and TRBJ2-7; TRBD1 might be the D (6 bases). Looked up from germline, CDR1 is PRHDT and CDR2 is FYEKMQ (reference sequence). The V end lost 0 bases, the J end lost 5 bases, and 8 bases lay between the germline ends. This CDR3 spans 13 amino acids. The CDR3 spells CASSLGQGNEQYF. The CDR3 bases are TGTGCCAGCAGCTTAGGCCAGGGGAACGAGCAGTACTTC.

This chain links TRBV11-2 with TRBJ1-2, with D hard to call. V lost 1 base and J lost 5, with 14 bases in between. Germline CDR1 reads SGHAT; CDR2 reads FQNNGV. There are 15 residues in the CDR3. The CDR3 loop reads CASSLGASPLYGYTF. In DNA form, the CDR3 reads TGTGCCAGCAGCTTAGGGGCCAGCCCCCTATATGGCTACACCTTC.

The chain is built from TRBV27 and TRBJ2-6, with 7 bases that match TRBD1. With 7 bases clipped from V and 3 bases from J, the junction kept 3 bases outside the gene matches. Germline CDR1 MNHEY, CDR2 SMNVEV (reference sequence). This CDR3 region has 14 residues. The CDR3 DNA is TGTGCCAGCAACAGGGGCGTTGGGGCCAACGTCCTGACTTTC. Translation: CASNRGVGANVLTF.

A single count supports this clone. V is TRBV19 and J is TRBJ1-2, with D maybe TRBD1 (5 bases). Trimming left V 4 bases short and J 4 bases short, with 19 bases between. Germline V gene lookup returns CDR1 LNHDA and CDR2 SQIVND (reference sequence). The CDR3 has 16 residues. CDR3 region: CASSSRTGPGFYGYTF. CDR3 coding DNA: TGTGCCAGTAGTAGCCGTACAGGACCAGGATTCTATGGCTACACCTTC.

In DNA, the CDR3 is TGTGCCAGCAGCTTGGGGACTAGCGGGAGCCAAGAGACCCAGTACTTC. It codes for CASSLGTSGSQETQYF. The chain combines TRBV11-2 with TRBJ2-5; TRBD2 matches at 14 bases. Per the germline V gene, CDR1 is SGHAT and CDR2 is FQNNGV. Trimming removed 3 bases from V and 1 base from J; junction bases left unmatched: 1. The CDR3 totals 16 residues.

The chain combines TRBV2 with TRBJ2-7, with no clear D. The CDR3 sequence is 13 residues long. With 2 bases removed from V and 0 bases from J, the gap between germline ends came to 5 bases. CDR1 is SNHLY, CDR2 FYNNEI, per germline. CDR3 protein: CASSEWHSYEQYF. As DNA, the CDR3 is TGTGCCAGCAGTGAATGGCACTCCTACGAGCAGTACTTC.

CDR3 coding DNA: TGTGCCAGTAGTCTGACAGGCACGAATTCACCCCTCCACTTT. Its translation is CASSLTGTNSPLHF. The chain is built from TRBV19 and TRBJ1-6, with D perhaps TRBD1 (6 bases). The germline V and J ends were trimmed by 5 bases and 7 bases, with 12 bases remaining between them. Germline V gene lookup returns CDR1 LNHDA and CDR2 SQIVND (reference sequence). CDR3 length: 14 residues.

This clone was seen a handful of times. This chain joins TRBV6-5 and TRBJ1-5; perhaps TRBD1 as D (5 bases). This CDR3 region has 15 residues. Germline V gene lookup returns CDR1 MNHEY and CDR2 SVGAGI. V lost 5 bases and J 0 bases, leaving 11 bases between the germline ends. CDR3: CASSPDRNSNQPQHF. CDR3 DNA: TGTGCCAGCAGTCCCGACAGAAATAGCAATCAGCCCCAGCATTTT.

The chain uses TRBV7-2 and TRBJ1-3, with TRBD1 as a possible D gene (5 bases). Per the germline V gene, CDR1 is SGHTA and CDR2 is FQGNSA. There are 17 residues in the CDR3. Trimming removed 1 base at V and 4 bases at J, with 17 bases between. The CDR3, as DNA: TGTGCCAGCAGCTTAGGGGGGTCGGGACTAGGAGGAAACACCATATATTTT. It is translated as CASSLGGSGLGGNTIYF.

CDR3 DNA sequence: TGTGCCAGCAGTTTCGCAGGGTCTGGAAACACCATATATTTT. Protein: CASSFAGSGNTIYF. The V call is TRBV6-2 or TRBV6-3, the J call TRBJ1-3; tentative D call: TRBD1 (5 bases). Trimming left V 4 bases short and J 1 base short, with 8 bases between. The germline CDR1 and CDR2 sequences are MNHEY and SVGEGT. This CDR3 contains 14 residues.

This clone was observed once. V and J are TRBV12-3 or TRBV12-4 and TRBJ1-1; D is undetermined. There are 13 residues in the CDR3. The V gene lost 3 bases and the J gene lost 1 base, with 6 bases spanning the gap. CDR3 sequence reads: CASSFRENTEAFF. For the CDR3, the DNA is TGTGCCAGCAGTTTTAGAGAGAACACTGAAGCTTTCTTT.

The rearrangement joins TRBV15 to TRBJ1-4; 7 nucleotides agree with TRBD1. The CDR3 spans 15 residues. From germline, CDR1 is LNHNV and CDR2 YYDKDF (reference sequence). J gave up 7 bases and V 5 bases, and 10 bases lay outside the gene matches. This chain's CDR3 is CATSGKRTGAEKLFF. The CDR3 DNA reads TGTGCCACCAGCGGAAAGAGGACAGGCGCTGAAAAACTGTTTTTT.

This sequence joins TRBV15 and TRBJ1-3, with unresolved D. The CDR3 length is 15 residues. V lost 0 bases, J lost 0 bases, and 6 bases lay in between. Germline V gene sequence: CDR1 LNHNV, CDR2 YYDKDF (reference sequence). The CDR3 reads CATSRERSSGNTIYF. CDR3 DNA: TGTGCCACCAGCAGAGAGAGAAGCTCTGGAAACACCATATATTTT.

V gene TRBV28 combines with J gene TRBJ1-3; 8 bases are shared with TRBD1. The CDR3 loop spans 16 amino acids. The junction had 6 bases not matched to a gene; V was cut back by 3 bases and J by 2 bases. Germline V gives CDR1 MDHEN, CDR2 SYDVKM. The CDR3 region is CASSFQGAPTGNTIYF. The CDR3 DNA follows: TGTGCCAGCAGTTTCCAGGGGGCGCCGACTGGAAACACCATATATTTT.

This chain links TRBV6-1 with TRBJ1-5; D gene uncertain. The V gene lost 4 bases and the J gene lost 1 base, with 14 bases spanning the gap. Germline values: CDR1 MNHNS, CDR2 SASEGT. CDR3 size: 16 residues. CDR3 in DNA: TGTGCCAGCAGTGCTGAGATAGCCCCAAGCAATCAGCCCCAGCATTTT. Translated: CASSAEIAPSNQPQHF.

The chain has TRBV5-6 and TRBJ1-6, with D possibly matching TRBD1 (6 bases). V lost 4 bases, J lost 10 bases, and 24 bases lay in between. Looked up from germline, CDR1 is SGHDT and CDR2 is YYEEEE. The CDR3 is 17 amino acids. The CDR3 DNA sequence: TGTGCCAGCAGCCCACCGAGTCCACAGGGCGGTATATCACCCCTCCACTTT. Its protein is CASSPPSPQGGISPLHF.

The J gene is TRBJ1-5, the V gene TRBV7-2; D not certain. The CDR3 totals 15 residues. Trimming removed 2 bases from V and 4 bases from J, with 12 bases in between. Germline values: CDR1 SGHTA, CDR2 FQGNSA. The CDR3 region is CASSLRGIRNQPQHF. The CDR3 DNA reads TGTGCCAGCAGCTTACGAGGGATTAGGAATCAGCCCCAGCATTTT.

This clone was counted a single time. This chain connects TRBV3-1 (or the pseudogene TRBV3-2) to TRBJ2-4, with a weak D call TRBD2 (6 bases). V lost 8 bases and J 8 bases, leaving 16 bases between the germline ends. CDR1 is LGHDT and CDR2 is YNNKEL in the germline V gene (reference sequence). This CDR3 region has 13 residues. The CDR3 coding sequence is TGTGCCAGCCTACCAGCGGGTTCGTACATTCAGTACTTC. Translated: CASLPAGSYIQYF.

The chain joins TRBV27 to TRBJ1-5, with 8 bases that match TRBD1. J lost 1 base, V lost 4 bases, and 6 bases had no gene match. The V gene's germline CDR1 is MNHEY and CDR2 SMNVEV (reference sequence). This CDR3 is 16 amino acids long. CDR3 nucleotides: TGTGCCAGCAGTTACAGGGGGTTGCAAAGCAATCAGCCCCAGCATTTT. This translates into CASSYRGLQSNQPQHF.